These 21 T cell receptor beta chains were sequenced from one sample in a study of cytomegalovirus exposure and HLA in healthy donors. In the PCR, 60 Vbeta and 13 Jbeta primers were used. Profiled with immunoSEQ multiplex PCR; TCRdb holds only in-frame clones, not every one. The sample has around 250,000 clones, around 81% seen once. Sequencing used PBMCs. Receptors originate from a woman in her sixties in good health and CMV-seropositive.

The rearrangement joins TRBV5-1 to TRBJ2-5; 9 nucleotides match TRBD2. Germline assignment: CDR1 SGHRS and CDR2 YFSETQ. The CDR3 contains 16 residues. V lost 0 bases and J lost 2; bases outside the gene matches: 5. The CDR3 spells CASSLAGLAVQETQYF. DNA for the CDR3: TGCGCCAGCAGCTTGGCGGGACTAGCTGTACAAGAGACCCAGTACTTC.

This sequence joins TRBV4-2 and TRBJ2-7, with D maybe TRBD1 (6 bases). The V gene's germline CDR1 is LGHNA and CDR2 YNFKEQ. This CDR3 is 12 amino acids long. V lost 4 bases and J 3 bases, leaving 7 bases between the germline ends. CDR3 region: CASSLDSYEQYF. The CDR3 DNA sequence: TGTGCCAGCAGCCTGGACAGCTACGAGCAGTACTTC.

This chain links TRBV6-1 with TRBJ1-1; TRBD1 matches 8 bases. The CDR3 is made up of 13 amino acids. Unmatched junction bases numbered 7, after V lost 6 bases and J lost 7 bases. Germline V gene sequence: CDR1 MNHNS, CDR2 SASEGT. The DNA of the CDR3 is TGTGCCAGCAGCCGTCCGGGGACAGGTGAAGCTTTCTTT. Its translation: CASSRPGTGEAFF.

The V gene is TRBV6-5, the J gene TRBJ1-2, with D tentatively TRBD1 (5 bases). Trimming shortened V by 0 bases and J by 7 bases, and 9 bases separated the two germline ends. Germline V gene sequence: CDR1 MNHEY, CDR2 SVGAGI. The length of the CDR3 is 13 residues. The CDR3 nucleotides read TGTGCCAGCAGTTACTCGGGGGGATTTGGCTACACCTTC. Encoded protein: CASSYSGGFGYTF.

DNA of the CDR3: TGTGCCAGCAGTTTTTTCGGTTCTTCAGGGGCTTCCTACAATGAGCAGTTCTTC. It translates to CASSFFGSSGASYNEQFF. This chain joins TRBV28 and TRBJ2-1; weak D call: TRBD1 (6 bases). Germline V CDR1 and CDR2: MDHEN, SYDVKM. This CDR3 region has 18 residues. V was trimmed by 3 bases and J by 1 base, leaving 19 bases between them.

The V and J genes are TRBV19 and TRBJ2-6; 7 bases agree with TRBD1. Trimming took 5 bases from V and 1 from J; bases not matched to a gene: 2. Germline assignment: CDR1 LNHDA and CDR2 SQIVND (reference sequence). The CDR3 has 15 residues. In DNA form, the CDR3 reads TGTGCCAGTAGTTACAGGGGATCTGGGGCCAACGTCCTGACTTTC. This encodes CASSYRGSGANVLTF.

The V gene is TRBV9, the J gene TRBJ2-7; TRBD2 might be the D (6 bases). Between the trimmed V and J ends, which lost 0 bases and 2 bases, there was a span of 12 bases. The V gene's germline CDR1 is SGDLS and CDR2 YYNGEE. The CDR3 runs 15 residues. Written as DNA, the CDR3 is TGTGCCAGCAGCGTAGATGCGGGGCCCACCTACGAGCAGTACTTC. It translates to CASSVDAGPTYEQYF.

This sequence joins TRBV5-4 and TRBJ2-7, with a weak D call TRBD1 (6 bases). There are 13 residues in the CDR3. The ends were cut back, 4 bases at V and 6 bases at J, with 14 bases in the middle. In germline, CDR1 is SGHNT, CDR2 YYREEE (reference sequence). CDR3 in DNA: TGTGCCAGCAGCGTACAGGGCCTAAGCGAGCAGTACTTC. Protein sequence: CASSVQGLSEQYF.

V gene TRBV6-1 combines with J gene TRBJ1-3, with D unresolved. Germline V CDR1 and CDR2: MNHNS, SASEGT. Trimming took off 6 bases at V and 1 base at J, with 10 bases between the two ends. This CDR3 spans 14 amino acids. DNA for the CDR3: TGTGCCAGCAGGGCCTCTGATTCTGGAAACACCATATATTTT. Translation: CASRASDSGNTIYF.

The CDR3 DNA reads TGTGCCAGCCTAGCGGGAGTCTTGGAGACCCAGTACTTC. Protein product: CASLAGVLETQYF. The V gene is TRBV2, the J gene TRBJ2-5; 10 nucleotides match TRBD2. Germline loops: CDR1 SNHLY, CDR2 FYNNEI. V gave up 8 bases and J gave up 5 bases; unmatched junction bases: 5. This CDR3 region has 13 residues.

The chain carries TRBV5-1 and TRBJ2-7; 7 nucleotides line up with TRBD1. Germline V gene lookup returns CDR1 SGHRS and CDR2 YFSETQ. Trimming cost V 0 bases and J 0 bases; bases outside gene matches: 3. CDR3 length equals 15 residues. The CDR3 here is CASSLAPGGSYEQYF. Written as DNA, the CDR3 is TGCGCCAGCAGCTTGGCCCCAGGGGGCTCCTACGAGCAGTACTTC. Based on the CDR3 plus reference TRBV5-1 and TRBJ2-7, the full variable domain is KAGVTQTPRYLIKTRGQQVTLSCSPISGHRSVSWYQQTPGQGLQFLFEYFSETQRNKGNFPGRFSGRQFSNSRSEMNVSTLELGDSALYLCASSLAPGGSYEQYFGPGTRLTVT.

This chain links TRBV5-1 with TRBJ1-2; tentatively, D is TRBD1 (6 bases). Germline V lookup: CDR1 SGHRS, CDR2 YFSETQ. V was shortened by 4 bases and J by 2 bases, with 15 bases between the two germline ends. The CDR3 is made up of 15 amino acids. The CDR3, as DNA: TGCGCCAGCAGCCTGTTCGGACAGCGCAACTATGGCTACACCTTC. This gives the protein CASSLFGQRNYGYTF.

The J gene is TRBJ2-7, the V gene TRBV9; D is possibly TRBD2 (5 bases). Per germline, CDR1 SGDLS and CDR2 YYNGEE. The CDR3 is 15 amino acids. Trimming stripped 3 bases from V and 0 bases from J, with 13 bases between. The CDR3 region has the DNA TGTGCCAGCAGCGGCTCCAGCGGAAGCTCCTACGAGCAGTACTTC. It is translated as CASSGSSGSSYEQYF.

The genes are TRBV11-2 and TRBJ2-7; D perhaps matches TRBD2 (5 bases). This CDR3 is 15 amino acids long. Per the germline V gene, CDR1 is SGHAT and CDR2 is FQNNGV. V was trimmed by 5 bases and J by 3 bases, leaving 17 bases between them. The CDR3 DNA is TGTGCCAGCAGCCCAGGACTGGAAAGATACTACGAGCAGTACTTC. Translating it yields CASSPGLERYYEQYF.

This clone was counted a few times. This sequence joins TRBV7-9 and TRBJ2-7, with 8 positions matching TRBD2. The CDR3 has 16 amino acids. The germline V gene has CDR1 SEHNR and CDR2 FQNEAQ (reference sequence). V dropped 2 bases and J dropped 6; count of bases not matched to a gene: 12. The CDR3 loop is CASSLPGGGSGSEQYF. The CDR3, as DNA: TGTGCCAGCAGCTTACCTGGCGGGGGGAGTGGCTCCGAGCAGTACTTC.

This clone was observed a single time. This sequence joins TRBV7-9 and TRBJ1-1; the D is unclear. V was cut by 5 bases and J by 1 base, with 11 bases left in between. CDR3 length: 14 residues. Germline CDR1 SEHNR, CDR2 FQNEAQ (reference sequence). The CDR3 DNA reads TGTGCCAGCAGCCCACTCACGGGGAACACTGAAGCTTTCTTT. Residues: CASSPLTGNTEAFF.

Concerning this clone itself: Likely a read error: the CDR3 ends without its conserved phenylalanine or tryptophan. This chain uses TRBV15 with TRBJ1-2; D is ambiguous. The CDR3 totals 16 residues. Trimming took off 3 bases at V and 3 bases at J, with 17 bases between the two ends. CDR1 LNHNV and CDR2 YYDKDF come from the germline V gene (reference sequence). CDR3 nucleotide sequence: TGTGCCACCAGCAGGACTCACAGTGGCGAGGACTATGGCTACACCCTC. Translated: CATSRTHSGEDYGYTL.

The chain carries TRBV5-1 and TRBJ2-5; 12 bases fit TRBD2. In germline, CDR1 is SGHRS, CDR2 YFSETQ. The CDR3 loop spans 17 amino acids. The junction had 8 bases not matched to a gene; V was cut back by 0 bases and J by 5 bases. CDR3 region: CASSLVASGRAKETQYF. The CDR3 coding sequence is TGCGCCAGCAGCTTGGTGGCTAGCGGGAGGGCGAAGGAGACCCAGTACTTC.

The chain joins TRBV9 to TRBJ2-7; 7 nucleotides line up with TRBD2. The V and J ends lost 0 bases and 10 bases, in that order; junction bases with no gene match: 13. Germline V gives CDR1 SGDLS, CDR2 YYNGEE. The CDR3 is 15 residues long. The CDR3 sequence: CASSVDGSGPSLQYF. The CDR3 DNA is TGTGCCAGCAGCGTAGACGGTAGCGGGCCGTCCCTTCAGTACTTC.

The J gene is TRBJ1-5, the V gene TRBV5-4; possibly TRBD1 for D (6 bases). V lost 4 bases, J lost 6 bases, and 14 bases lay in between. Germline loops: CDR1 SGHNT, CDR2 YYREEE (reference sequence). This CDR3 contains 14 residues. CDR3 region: CASSKDSGSQPQHF. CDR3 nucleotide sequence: TGTGCCAGCAGCAAGGACAGCGGGAGTCAGCCCCAGCATTTT.

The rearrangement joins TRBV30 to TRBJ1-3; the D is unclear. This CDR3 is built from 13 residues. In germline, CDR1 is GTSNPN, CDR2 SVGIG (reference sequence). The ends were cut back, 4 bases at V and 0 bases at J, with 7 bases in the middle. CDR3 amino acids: CAWKRVSGNTIYF. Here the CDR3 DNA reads TGTGCCTGGAAGCGTGTCTCTGGAAACACCATATATTTT. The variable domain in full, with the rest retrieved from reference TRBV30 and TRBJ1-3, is SQTIHQWPATLVQPVGSPLSLECTVEGTSNPNLYWYRQAAGRGLQLLFYSVGIGQISSEVPQNLSASRPQDRQFILSSKKLLLSDSGFYLCAWKRVSGNTIYFGEGSWLTVV.